Below, one T cell receptor (beta chain) is given with its context. Libraries were prepared by immunoSEQ multiplex PCR; TCRdb keeps only in-frame clonotypes and omits some of them. The top ten hold more than 3% of the sample, which has tens of thousands of clones, about 85% seen once. This specimen comes from a study of OX40 agonist ivuxolimab in advanced cancers. Trimming cost V 3 bases and J 9 bases; bases outside gene matches: 5. This CDR3 is 13 amino acids long. Looked up from germline, CDR1 is LNHDA and CDR2 is SQIVND (reference sequence). This clonotype was obtained from an adult with an advanced solid tumor such as melanoma, head and neck, liver or kidney cancer. V is TRBV19 and J is TRBJ2-1, with 7 nucleotides matching TRBD1. The source material was CD4+ or CD8+ T cells sorted from blood, sampled in a trial of the OX40 agonist ivuxolimab. CDR3 nucleotides: TGTGCCAGTAGTATTAGACAGGGTAGTGAGCAGTTCTTC. This sequence encodes CASSIRQGSEQFF.